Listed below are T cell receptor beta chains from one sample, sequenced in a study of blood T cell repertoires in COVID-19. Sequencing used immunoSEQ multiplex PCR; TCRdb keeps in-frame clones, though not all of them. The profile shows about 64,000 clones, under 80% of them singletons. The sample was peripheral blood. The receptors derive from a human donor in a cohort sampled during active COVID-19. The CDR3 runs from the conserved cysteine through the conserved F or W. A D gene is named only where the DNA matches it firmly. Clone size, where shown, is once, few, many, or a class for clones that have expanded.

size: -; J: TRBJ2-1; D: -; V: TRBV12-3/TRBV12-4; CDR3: CASQTSRKAGQFF
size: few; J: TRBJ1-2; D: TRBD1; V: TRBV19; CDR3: CASGKTGFYGYTF
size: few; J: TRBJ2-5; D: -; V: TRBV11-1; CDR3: CASSLGYQETQYF
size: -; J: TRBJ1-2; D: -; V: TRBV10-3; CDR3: CAISELEGSYGYTF
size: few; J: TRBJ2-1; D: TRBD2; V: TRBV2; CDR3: CASKDRSGGATNEQFF
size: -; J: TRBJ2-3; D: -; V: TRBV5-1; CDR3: CASSQRGGGITTDTQYF
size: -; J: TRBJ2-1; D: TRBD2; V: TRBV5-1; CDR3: CASGAGGQEFF
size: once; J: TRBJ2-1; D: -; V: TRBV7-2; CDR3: CASSFQGRNNEQFF
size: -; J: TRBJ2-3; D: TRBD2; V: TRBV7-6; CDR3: CASSLGGGWTDTQYF
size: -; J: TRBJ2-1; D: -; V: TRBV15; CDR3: CATSRDEGGFNEQFF
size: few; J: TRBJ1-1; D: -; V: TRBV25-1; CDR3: CASSESGVNTEAFF
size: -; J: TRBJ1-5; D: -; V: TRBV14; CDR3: CASSQEQPGRSSNQPQHF
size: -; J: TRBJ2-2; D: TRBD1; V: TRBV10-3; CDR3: CAISGTGRLSTNTGELFF
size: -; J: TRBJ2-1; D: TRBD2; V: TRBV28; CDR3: CASTLGLAAYNEQFF
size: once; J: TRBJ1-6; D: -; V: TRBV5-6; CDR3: CASRETGNTISPLHF
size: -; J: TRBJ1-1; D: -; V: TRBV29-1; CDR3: CSVSNRAGSTEAFF
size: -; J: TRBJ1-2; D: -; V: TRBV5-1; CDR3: CASSPDSFYGYTF